The 8 T cell receptor beta chains below were found in one sample sequenced in a study of tumor and adjacent non-tumor tissue in lung cancer. TCRbeta libraries were built with three rounds of nested PCR, modified from ARM-PCR. Each CDR3 protein gets one entry after TCRdb re-called the multiplex PCR reads with MiXCR. This sample yields 65,000 to 75,000 distinct CDR3 sequences, of which around 73% are seen a single time; approximately 28% belongs to the top ten. The template was RNA from unsorted bulk tissue. The sample consisted of lung tumor tissue. Receptors were obtained from a man in his fifties or sixties with non-small cell lung cancer.

Of note for this clonotype: The limits of the CDR3 on the DNA are not certain, so only TCRdb's listed CDR3 is given. The chain couples TRBV29-1 to TRBJ2-7; the DNA was not used to check the table's D call, TRBD2. 16 amino acids form the CDR3, both terminal residues included. Germline V CDR1 and CDR2: SQVTM, ANQGSEA. CDR3 sequence reads: CSVGTGTSGSVLEQYF.

Concerning this clonotype itself: A read error may account for a junction end that differs from germline. The chain couples TRBV11-1 to TRBJ2-5; the D is unclear. This CDR3 has 14 amino acids. CDR1 and CDR2 from the germline V gene are SGHAT and FQDESV (reference sequence). The CDR3 nucleotides are TGTGACAGCAGCTTAGACACTTACCAAGAGACCCAGAATTTC. It yields the protein CDSSLDTYQETQNF. The full variable domain, with the rest looked up from reference TRBV11-1 and TRBJ2-5, is EAEVAQSPRYKITEKSQAVAFWCDPISGHATLYWYRQILGQGPELLVQFQDESVVDDSQLPKDRFSAERLKGVDSTLKIQPAELGDSAMYLCDSSLDTYQETQNFGPGTRLLVL.

As regards this clonotype: The junction differs from germline at one of its ends, possibly a read error. This chain joins TRBV20-1 and TRBJ2-3, with 12 positions matching TRBD2. The CDR3 loop spans 17 amino acids. CDR1 and CDR2 (germline): DFQATT, SNEGSKA (reference sequence). For the CDR3, the DNA is TGCAGTGCTATCCCTGAGGGGACTAGCGGGTTGACAGATACCCAGTATTTT. Its translation is CSAIPEGTSGLTDTQYF.

Details on this clonotype: The junction and the germline gene differ at one end; a read error may be behind it. The V gene is TRBV6-2 or TRBV6-3, the J gene TRBJ1-6; no definite D call. Looked up from germline, CDR1 is MNHEY and CDR2 is SVGEGT. This CDR3 contains 15 residues. The chain's CDR3 is CASCYLRRNNSPLHF. The CDR3 region has the DNA TGTGCCAGCTGTTACCTGAGACGGAATAATTCACCCCTCCACTTT.

Remarks on this clonotype: One junction end does not reproduce the germline sequence, and a read error may be involved. This chain joins TRBV20-1 and TRBJ2-1; perhaps TRBD2 as D (5 bases). The CDR3 loop spans 12 amino acids. Germline V gives CDR1 DFQATT, CDR2 SNEGSKA (reference sequence). DNA for the CDR3: TGCACTGCTAGAGGCTTGATATGGGAGCAGTTCTTT. Amino acids: CTARGLIWEQFF.

As regards this clonotype: The conserved phenylalanine or tryptophan normally closing the CDR3 is absent here, so this likely arose from a read error. This rearrangement joins TRBV6-1 to TRBJ2-6; D may correspond to TRBD1 or TRBD2 (5 bases each). Germline V lookup: CDR1 MNHNS, CDR2 SASEGT. This CDR3 is built from 19 residues. The CDR3 sequence: CTSSETLRSGTRGANVLTY. Here the CDR3 DNA reads TGTACCAGCAGTGAAACGCTTAGGTCCGGGACGAGGGGGGCCAACGTCCTGACTTAC.

V is TRBV6-2 or TRBV6-3 and J is TRBJ2-1; 8 positions match TRBD2. The CDR3 covers 14 residues. Germline assignment: CDR1 MNHEY and CDR2 SVGEGT. V lost 6 bases and J lost 6; bases outside the gene matches: 7. The CDR3 protein is CASRKRGLGNEQFF. The CDR3 nucleotides read TGTGCCAGCAGGAAGCGGGGGCTAGGCAATGAGCAGTTCTTC.

The sample holds one count of this clonotype. No conserved phenylalanine or tryptophan ends this CDR3, so it is likely a read error. The DNA is left out, because the CDR3 cannot be placed on it with certainty; the CDR3 is given as TCRdb lists it. This sequence joins TRBV20-1 and TRBJ2-1; the table's TRBD1 call for D was not verified on the DNA. A total of 13 residues make up the CDR3, ends included. Per the germline V gene, CDR1 is DFQATT and CDR2 is SNEGSKA (reference sequence). This CDR3 is CSALPGKYNEQNI.